This T cell receptor beta chain was documented in a study of regulatory T cells in long-lasting Graves disease. In the study overall: Persistent Graves' disease meant over 5 years of antithyroid drugs with positive TSH receptor antibodies.

Trimming at V came to 6 bases and at J to 1 base, leaving 11 bases not matched to a gene. Germline V CDR1 and CDR2: DFQATT, SNEGSKA (reference sequence). The CDR3 contains 16 residues. Building of the TCR beta libraries involved iRepertoire HTBI primers and Arm-PCR of CDR3 regions. TCRdb reanalysed the multiplex PCR reads using MiXCR and keeps one entry per CDR3 protein. This sample carries 700,000 or so distinct CDR3 sequences, 25% to 35% of them seen once, and the ten largest clones take about 42%. In its sample, this clonotype was seen a few times. Sample time point: persistent/refractory GD, antithyroid drugs over 5 years with positive TRAb. From RNA extracted from PBMCs, the TCR library was made. Per American Thyroid Association guidelines, Graves' disease was diagnosed.

The receptor was derived from a female donor with Graves disease. The gene calls are TRBV20-1 and TRBJ2-5; 10 bases are a match to TRBD2. The starting material was peripheral blood mononuclear cells (PBMCs), obtained when the disease was refractory, from a patient treated with antithyroid drugs. The CDR3 sequence: CSATPYQREGQETQYF. Written as DNA, the CDR3 is TGCAGTGCCACCCCCTACCAGCGGGAGGGCCAAGAGACCCAGTACTTC.